These 13 T cell receptor beta chains came from one sample sequenced in a study of T cells in localized non-small cell lung cancer. Sequencing used immunoSEQ multiplex PCR; TCRdb keeps in-frame clones, though not all of them. This sample has 41,000 or so clones, with 70% to 90% found just once. The sequenced sample was peripheral blood, obtained before any cancer treatment. The receptor source for this set is a woman aged 18-55 years with stage III lung adenocarcinoma.

This clone was counted once. The J gene is TRBJ2-2, the V gene TRBV7-3, with D possibly being TRBD2 (7 bases). Between the trimmed V and J ends, which lost 5 bases and 1 base, there was a span of 14 bases. Per germline, CDR1 SGHTA and CDR2 FQGTGA. This CDR3 region has 16 residues. The DNA for the CDR3 is TGTGCCAGCAGCCCTGGGGGGGCAGGGAACACCGGGGAGCTGTTTTTT. Amino acids: CASSPGGAGNTGELFF.

The rearrangement uses TRBV4-2 and TRBJ2-1; TRBD2 agrees at 8 bases. The CDR3 sequence is 17 residues long. Germline lookup yields CDR1 LGHNA and CDR2 YNFKEQ. V dropped 0 bases and J dropped 4; count of bases not matched to a gene: 8. The CDR3 nucleotides read TGTGCCAGCAGCCAAGAGGCACAGGGCGGGGGGTACAATGAGCAGTTCTTC. It codes for CASSQEAQGGGYNEQFF.

This clone was seen just once. The rearrangement links TRBV7-8 to TRBJ2-6, with D perhaps TRBD1 (5 bases). Germline CDR1 reads SGHVS; CDR2 reads FQNEAQ. Trimming stripped 5 bases from V and 12 bases from J, with 17 bases between. This CDR3 has 14 residues. The chain's CDR3 is CASSPSTGPFVLTF. For the CDR3, the DNA is TGTGCCAGCAGCCCCAGCACAGGACCCTTCGTCCTGACTTTC.

This sequence joins TRBV5-1 and TRBJ2-2; 7 bases agree with TRBD1. The CDR3 covers 17 residues. From germline, CDR1 is SGHRS and CDR2 YFSETQ. The V segment lost 3 bases and the J segment 0 bases; nucleotides outside the gene matches: 8. The DNA of the CDR3 is TGCGCCAGCAGCTCGGGTCGGCAGGGGGCGAACACCGGGGAGCTGTTTTTT. It encodes CASSSGRQGANTGELFF.

The J gene is TRBJ2-7, the V gene TRBV30; D may be TRBD2 (6 bases). The length of the CDR3 is 14 residues. The germline V and J ends were trimmed by 6 bases and 2 bases, with 17 bases remaining between them. Germline CDR1 and CDR2: GTSNPN and SVGIG (reference sequence). CDR3 residues: CACNSQGGTYEQYF. CDR3 coding DNA: TGTGCCTGTAACTCTCAGGGAGGAACCTACGAGCAGTACTTC.

This clone appeared a few times. The same CDR3 also results from other DNA sequences found in this sample. The rearrangement uses TRBV11-2 and TRBJ2-1; D is uncertain. CDR1 is SGHAT and CDR2 is FQNNGV in the germline V gene. This CDR3 contains 14 residues. Trimming removed 5 bases from V and 2 bases from J, with 10 bases in between. CDR3 amino acids: CASSPSGPYNEQFF. The CDR3 DNA sequence: TGTGCCAGCAGCCCCTCTGGCCCCTACAATGAGCAGTTCTTC. Filled out from reference TRBV11-2 and TRBJ2-1, the complete variable domain reads EAGVAQSPRYKIIEKRQSVAFWCNPISGHATLYWYQQILGQGPKLLIQFQNNGVVDDSQLPKDRFSAERLKGVDSTLKIQPAKLEDSAVYLCASSPSGPYNEQFFGPGTRLTVL.

V usage is TRBV7-3 and J usage is TRBJ1-2; a possible D gene is TRBD1 (5 bases). Germline CDR1 and CDR2: SGHTA and FQGTGA. Deletions cut 2 bases from V and 3 bases from J, with 10 bases between. The CDR3 contains 14 residues. The CDR3 region is CASSLGARDYGYTF. The CDR3 DNA follows: TGTGCCAGCAGCTTAGGGGCCAGGGACTATGGCTACACCTTC.

This clone was seen a single time. This chain links TRBV5-1 with TRBJ2-5, with D uncertain. V was shortened by 4 bases and J by 1 base, with 14 bases between the two germline ends. The CDR3 runs to 15 residues. CDR1 is SGHRS, CDR2 YFSETQ, per germline. DNA for the CDR3: TGCGCCAGCAGCCCCGGATCAGCCGCCCAAGAGACCCAGTACTTC. Protein sequence: CASSPGSAAQETQYF.

The genes are TRBV7-9 and TRBJ2-7, with 7 bases identical to TRBD1. The germline V gene has CDR1 SEHNR and CDR2 FQNEAQ (reference sequence). CDR3 length equals 12 residues. Trimming removed 4 bases from V and 5 bases from J; junction bases left unmatched: 2. The CDR3 loop is CASSSTGNEQYF. In DNA, the CDR3 is TGTGCCAGCAGCTCGACAGGGAACGAGCAGTACTTC.

DNA for the CDR3: TGTGCCAGCAGCTGGACTAGCGGGGTTTCAAGTACGCAGTATTTT. It translates to CASSWTSGVSSTQYF. The rearrangement links TRBV7-9 to TRBJ2-3, with TRBD2 matching over 12 bases. Germline-derived CDR1 and CDR2 are SEHNR and FQNEAQ (reference sequence). The V and J ends lost 4 bases and 8 bases, in that order; junction bases with no gene match: 7. The CDR3 runs 15 residues.

This clone was seen only a few times. The J gene is TRBJ2-1, the V gene TRBV29-1; TRBD1 is a possible D gene (5 bases). The CDR3 contains 15 residues. V lost 0 bases, J lost 6 bases, and 15 bases lay in between. Germline CDR1 reads SQVTM; CDR2 reads ANQGSEA. In DNA, the CDR3 is TGCAGCGTTGAAGATATGGGGCTCGAATTCAATGAGCAGTTCTTC. This translates into CSVEDMGLEFNEQFF.

This clone has only a few counts. The gene calls are TRBV15 and TRBJ2-2; no firm D call. Trimming pared 5 bases from V and 5 bases from J, leaving 12 bases between. Germline values: CDR1 LNHNV, CDR2 YYDKDF (reference sequence). There are 14 residues in the CDR3. CDR3 region: CATSSQDGTGELFF. Written as DNA, the CDR3 is TGTGCCACCAGCTCCCAGGACGGAACCGGGGAGCTGTTTTTT.

This chain connects TRBV7-2 to TRBJ2-7; 10 bases are shared with TRBD2. The CDR3 has 17 amino acids. Germline values: CDR1 SGHTA, CDR2 FQGNSA. V gave up 3 bases and J gave up 2 bases; unmatched junction bases: 10. The CDR3 nucleotides read TGTGCCAGCAGCTTGAGACCGACTAGCGGGTTCCCCTACGAGCAGTACTTC. Its translation is CASSLRPTSGFPYEQYF.